The 10 T cell receptor beta chains listed next were all sequenced from one sample in a study of blood T cells in healthy people across ages. Combining a sample-barcoded 5' primer with a J-beta primer mix, a second PCR ran for roughly 6 to 12 cycles. TCRdb re-called the 5' RACE reads through MiXCR, storing one row per CDR3 protein. The profile shows more than 600,000 distinct CDR3 sequences, around a quarter of them singletons. These same data were also listed under a study on T cells of mothers and their children.

Sequenced: blood. The receptors shown here come from a boy aged 5 to 17 in good health.

Only a few counts were recorded for this clonotype. V and J are TRBV28 and TRBJ2-3; TRBD2 agrees at 8 bases. The junction had 7 bases not matched to a gene; V was cut back by 3 bases and J by 2 bases. Per the germline V gene, CDR1 is MDHEN and CDR2 is SYDVKM. CDR3 length equals 16 residues. The CDR3, as DNA: TGTGCCAGCAGTTTTCACGCGGGAGGTCTCACAGATACGCAGTATTTT. Translating gives CASSFHAGGLTDTQYF.

This clonotype occurred a few times. V usage is TRBV6-5 and J usage is TRBJ2-2, with 8 bases fitting TRBD2. V lost 6 bases, J lost 1 base, and 4 bases stayed unmatched. The germline CDR1 and CDR2 sequences are MNHEY and SVGAGI. The CDR3 has 15 amino acids. CDR3 region: CASRRLARNTGELFF. The CDR3 DNA reads TGTGCCAGCAGACGACTAGCGAGGAACACCGGGGAGCTGTTTTTT.

This clonotype was picked up a small number of times. The chain combines TRBV9 with TRBJ2-3; D gene uncertain. The CDR3 has 14 residues. V was trimmed by 4 bases and J by 2 bases, leaving 11 bases between them. Germline CDR1 and CDR2: SGDLS and YYNGEE. The CDR3 nucleotides are TGTGCCAGCAGCTCCCAGGTGAACACAGATACGCAGTATTTT. Protein product: CASSSQVNTDTQYF.

The chain employs TRBV12-3 or TRBV12-4 and TRBJ2-5, with D possibly being TRBD1 (6 bases). The CDR3 consists of 13 residues. The V and J ends lost 6 bases and 3 bases respectively, with 11 bases between them. CDR3 in DNA: TGTGCCAGCAGCCCAGGGGCCGAAGAGACCCAGTACTTC. Protein: CASSPGAEETQYF.

This clonotype was recorded a few times. This chain joins TRBV7-9 and TRBJ2-7; the match to TRBD1 covers 9 bases. The germline CDR1 and CDR2 sequences are SEHNR and FQNEAQ (reference sequence). The CDR3 has 15 amino acids. V shed 3 bases and J 2 bases; nucleotides not matched to a gene: 5. The CDR3 loop is CASSFGDRAAYEQYF. The CDR3 coding sequence is TGTGCCAGCAGCTTTGGGGACAGGGCTGCCTACGAGCAGTACTTC. Complete variable domain (other parts from reference TRBV7-9 and TRBJ2-7): DTGVSQNPRHKITKRGQNVTFRCDPISEHNRLYWYRQTLGQGPEFLTYFQNEAQLEKSRLLSDRFSAERPKGSFSTLEIQRTEQGDSAMYLCASSFGDRAAYEQYFGPGTRLTVT.

This clonotype has ten or more counts. This chain uses TRBV14 with TRBJ2-5, with D perhaps matching TRBD1 or TRBD2 (5 bases each). The V and J ends lost 6 bases and 0 bases respectively, with 8 bases between them. The CDR3 extends over 13 amino acids. Germline V CDR1 and CDR2: SGHDN, FVKESK. As DNA, the CDR3 is TGTGCCAGCAGTGGGACCAACCAAGAGACCCAGTACTTC. This codes for CASSGTNQETQYF.

The V and J genes are TRBV12-3 or TRBV12-4 and TRBJ2-5; a weak D match, TRBD2 (6 bases). The J call could be wrong; TRBJ2-1 is a better fit for the DNA end. The CDR3 consists of 14 residues. This CDR3 is CASSPDYPPDEQFF. The CDR3 bases are TGTGCCAGCAGTCCGGACTATCCCCCGGATGAGCAGTTCTTC.

The rearrangement joins TRBV12-3 or TRBV12-4 to TRBJ1-1, with D uncertain. V was trimmed by 4 bases and J by 4 bases, leaving 13 bases between them. CDR3 size: 14 residues. The CDR3 DNA reads TGTGCCAGCAGTTGGGGTGAGGGTAGCACTGAAGCTTTCTTT. Its protein is CASSWGEGSTEAFF.

This clonotype was counted between two and nine times. This sequence joins TRBV27 and TRBJ2-7; 13 bases align to TRBD2. The end of the DNA fits TRBJ2-1 better, so the J call may be wrong. CDR1 is MNHEY, CDR2 SMNVEV, per germline (reference sequence). This CDR3 is built from 17 residues. Here the CDR3 reads CASRIRTSGSLYNEQFF. CDR3 in DNA: TGTGCCAGCAGAATAAGGACTAGCGGGAGTCTTTACAATGAGCAGTTCTTC.

The V and J genes are TRBV4-3 and TRBJ2-3; unclear D gene. The CDR3 is made up of 15 amino acids. Trimming took 1 base from V and 2 from J, leaving 10 bases between them. Looked up from germline, CDR1 is LGHNA and CDR2 is YSLEER. CDR3 sequence: CASSQGQTFTDTQYF. The CDR3 coding sequence is TGCGCCAGCAGCCAAGGCCAGACTTTCACAGATACGCAGTATTTT.